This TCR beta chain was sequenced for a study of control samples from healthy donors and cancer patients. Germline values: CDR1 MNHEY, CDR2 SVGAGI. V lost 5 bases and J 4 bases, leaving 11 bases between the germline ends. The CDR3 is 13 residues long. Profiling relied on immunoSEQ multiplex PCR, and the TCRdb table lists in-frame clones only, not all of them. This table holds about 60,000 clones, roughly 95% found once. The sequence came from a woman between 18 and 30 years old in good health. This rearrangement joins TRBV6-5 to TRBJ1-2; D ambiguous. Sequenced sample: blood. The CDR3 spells CASSPGGRYGYTF. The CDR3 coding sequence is TGTGCCAGCAGTCCCGGAGGACGCTATGGCTACACCTTC.